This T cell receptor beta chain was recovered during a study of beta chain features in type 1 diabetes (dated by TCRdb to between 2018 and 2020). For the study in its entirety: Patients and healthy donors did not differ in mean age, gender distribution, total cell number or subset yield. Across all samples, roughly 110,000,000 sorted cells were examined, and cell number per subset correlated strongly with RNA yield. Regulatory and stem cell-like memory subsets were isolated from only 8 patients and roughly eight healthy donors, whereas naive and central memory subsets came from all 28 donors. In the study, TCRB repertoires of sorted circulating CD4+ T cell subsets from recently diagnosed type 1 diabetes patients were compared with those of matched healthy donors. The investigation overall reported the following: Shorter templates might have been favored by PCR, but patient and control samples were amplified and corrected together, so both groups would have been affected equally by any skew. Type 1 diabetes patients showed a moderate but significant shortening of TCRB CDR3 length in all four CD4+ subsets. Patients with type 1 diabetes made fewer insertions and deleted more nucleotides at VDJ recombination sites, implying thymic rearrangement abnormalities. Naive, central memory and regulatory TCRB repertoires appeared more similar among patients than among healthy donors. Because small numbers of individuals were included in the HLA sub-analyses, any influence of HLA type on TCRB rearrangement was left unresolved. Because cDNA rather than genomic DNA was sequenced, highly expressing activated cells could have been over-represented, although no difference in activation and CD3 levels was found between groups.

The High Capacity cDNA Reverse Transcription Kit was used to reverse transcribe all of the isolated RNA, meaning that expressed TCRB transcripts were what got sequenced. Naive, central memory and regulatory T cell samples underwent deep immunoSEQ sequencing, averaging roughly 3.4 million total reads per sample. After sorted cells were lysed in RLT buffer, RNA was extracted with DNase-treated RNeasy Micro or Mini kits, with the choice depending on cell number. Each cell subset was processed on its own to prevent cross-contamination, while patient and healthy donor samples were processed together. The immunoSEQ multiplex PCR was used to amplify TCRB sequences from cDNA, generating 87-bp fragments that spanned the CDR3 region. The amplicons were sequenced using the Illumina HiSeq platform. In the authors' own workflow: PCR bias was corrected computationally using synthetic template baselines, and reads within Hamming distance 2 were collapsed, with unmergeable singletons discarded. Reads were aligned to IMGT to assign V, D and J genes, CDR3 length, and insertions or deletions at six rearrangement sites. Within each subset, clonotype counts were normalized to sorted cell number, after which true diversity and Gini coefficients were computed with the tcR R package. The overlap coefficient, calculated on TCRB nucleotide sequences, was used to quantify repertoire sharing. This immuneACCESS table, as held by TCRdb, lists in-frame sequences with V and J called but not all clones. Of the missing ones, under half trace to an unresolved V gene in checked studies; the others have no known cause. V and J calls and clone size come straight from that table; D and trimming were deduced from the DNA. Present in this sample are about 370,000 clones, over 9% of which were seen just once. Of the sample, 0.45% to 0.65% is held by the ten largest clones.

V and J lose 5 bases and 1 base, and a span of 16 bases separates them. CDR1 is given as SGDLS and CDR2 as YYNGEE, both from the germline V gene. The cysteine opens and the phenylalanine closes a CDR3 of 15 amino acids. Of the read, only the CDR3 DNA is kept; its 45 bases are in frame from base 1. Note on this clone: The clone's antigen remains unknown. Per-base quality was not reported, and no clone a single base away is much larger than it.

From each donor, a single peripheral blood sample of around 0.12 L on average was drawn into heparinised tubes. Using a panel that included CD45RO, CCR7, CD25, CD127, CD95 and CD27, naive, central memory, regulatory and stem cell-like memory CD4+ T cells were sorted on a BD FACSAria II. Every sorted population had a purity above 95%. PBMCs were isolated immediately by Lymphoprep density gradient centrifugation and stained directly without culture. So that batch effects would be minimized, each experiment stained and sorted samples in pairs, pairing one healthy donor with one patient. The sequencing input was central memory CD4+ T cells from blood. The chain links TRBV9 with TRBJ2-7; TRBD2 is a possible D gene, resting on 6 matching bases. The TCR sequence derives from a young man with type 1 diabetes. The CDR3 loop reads CASRPTGTPSYEQYF. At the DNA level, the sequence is TGTGCCAGCAGACCGACCGGGACTCCATCCTACGAGCAGTACTTC.